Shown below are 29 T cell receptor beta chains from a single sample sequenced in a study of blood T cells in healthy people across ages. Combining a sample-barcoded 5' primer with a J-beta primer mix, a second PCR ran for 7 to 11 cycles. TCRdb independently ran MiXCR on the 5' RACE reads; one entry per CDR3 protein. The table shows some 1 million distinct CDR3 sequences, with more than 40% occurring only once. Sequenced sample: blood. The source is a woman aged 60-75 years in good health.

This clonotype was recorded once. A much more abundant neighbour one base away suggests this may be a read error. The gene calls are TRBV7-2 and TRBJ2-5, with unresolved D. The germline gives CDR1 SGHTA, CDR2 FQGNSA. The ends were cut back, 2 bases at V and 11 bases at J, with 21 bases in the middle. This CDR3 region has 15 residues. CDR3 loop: CASSLSLEPYNEQYF. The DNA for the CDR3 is TGTGCCAGCAGCTTATCGCTAGAACCCTACAATGAGCAGTACTTC.

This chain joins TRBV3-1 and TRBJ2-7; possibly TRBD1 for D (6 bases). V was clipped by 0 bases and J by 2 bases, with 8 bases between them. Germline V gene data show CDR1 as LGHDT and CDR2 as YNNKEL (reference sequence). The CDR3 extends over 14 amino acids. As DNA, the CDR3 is TGTGCCAGCAGCCAAGAATACAGGGCCTACGAGCAGTACTTC. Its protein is CASSQEYRAYEQYF.

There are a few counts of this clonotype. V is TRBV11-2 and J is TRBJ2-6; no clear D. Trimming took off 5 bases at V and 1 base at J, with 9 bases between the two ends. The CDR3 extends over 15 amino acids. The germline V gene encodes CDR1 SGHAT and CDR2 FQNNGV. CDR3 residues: CASSPRKSGANVLTF. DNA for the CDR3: TGTGCCAGCAGCCCAAGGAAGTCTGGGGCCAACGTCCTGACTTTC.

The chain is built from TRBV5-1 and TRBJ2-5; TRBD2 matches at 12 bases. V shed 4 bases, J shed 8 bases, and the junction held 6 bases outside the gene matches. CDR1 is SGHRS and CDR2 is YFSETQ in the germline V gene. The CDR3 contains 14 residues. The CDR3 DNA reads TGCGCCAGCAGCGCGGGGACTAGCGGGTCCACCCAGTACTTC. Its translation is CASSAGTSGSTQYF.

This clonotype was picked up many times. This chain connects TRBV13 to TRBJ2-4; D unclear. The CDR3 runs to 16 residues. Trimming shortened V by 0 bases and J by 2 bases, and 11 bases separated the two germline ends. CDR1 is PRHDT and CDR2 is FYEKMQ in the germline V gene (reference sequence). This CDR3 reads CASSLGHQRPKNIQYF. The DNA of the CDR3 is TGTGCCAGCAGCTTAGGACACCAACGACCCAAAAACATTCAGTACTTC.

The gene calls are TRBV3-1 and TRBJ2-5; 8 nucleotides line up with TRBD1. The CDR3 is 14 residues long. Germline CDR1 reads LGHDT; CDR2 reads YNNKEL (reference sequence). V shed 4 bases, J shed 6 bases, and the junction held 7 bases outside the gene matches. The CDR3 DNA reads TGTGCCAGCAGCCGCTTAGACAGGGGAAAGACCCAGTACTTC. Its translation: CASSRLDRGKTQYF.

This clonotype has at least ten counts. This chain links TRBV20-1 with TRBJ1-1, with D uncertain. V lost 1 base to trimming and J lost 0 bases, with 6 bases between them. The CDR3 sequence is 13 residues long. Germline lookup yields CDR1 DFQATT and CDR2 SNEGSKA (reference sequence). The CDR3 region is CSARVSVNTEAFF. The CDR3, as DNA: TGCAGTGCTAGAGTGTCGGTGAACACTGAAGCTTTCTTT.

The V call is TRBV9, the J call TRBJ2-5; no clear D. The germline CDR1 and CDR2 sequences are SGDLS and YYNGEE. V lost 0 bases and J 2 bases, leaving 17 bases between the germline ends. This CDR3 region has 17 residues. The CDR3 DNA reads TGTGCCAGCAGCGTAGGGGGAAGGTCGACGGAACAAGAGACCCAGTACTTC. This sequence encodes CASSVGGRSTEQETQYF.

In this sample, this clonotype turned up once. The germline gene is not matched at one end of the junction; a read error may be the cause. In DNA, the CDR3 is TGTGCCAGCAGTTACTCTAGCGGGAGGGCCTACAAGCAGTACTTC. Translated: CASSYSSGRAYKQYF. J is TRBJ2-7 and V is TRBV6-5; the match to TRBD2 covers 11 bases. The CDR3 is made up of 15 amino acids. Germline V gene sequence: CDR1 MNHEY, CDR2 SVGAGI.

The CDR3 bases are TGTGCCAGCAGCTCCCTCAAAGGGGTCAACACTGAAGCTTTCTTT. This codes for CASSSLKGVNTEAFF. The chain couples TRBV11-2 to TRBJ1-1, with D perhaps TRBD1 (5 bases). CDR1 SGHAT and CDR2 FQNNGV come from the germline V gene. Trimming stripped 4 bases from V and 2 bases from J, with 14 bases between. The CDR3 extends over 15 amino acids.

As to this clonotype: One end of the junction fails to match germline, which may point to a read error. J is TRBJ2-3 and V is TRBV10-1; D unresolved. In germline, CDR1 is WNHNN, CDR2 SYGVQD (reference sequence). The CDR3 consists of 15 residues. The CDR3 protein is CAGSESQVPTDTQYF. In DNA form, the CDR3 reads TGCGCCGGCAGCGAGTCTCAGGTACCGACAGATACGCAGTATTTT.

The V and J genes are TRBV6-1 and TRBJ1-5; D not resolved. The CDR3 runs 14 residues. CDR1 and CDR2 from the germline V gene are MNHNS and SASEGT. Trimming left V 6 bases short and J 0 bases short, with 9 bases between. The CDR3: CASRQGNSNQPQHF. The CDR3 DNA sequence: TGTGCCAGCAGGCAAGGGAATAGCAATCAGCCCCAGCATTTT.

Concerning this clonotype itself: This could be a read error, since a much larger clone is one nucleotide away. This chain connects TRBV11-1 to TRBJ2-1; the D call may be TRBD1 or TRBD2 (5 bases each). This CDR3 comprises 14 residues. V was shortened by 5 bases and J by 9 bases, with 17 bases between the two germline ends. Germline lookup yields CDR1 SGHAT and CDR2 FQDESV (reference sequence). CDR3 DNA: TGTGCCAGCAGCGTAAATTTGGGGGAAGGTGAGCAGTTCTTC. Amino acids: CASSVNLGEGEQFF.

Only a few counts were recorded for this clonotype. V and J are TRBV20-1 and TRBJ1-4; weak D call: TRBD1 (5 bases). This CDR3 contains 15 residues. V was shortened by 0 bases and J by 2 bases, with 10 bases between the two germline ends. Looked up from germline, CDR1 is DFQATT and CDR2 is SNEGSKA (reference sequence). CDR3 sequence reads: CSARDAGGTNEKLFF. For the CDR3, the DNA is TGCAGTGCTAGAGATGCGGGGGGGACTAATGAAAAACTGTTTTTT.

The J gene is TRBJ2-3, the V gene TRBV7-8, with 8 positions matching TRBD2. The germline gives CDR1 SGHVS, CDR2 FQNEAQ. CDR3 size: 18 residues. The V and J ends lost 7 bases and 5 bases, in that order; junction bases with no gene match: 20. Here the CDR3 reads CASKPARWREAMGDTQYF. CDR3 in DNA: TGTGCCAGCAAACCTGCGAGGTGGCGGGAGGCCATGGGAGATACGCAGTATTTT.

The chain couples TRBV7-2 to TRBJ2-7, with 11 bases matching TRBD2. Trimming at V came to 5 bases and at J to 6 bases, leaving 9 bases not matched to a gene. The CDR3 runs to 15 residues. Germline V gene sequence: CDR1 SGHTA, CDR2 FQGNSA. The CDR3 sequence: CASSPLAGARGEQYF. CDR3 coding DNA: TGTGCCAGCAGCCCACTAGCGGGAGCGCGAGGCGAGCAGTACTTC.

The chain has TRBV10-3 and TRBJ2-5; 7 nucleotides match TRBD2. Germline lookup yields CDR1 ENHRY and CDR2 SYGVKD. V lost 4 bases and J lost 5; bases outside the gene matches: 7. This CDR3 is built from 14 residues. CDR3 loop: CAISAGGNRETQYF. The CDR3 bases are TGTGCCATCAGTGCGGGGGGAAATAGGGAGACCCAGTACTTC.

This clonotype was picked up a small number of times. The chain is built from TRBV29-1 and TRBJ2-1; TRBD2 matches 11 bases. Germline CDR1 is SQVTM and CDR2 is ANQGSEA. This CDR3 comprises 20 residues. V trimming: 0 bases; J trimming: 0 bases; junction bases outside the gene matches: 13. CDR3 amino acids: CSVEEYSGTSGMSSYNEQFF. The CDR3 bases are TGCAGCGTTGAAGAATATTCCGGGACTAGCGGTATGAGCTCCTACAATGAGCAGTTCTTC.

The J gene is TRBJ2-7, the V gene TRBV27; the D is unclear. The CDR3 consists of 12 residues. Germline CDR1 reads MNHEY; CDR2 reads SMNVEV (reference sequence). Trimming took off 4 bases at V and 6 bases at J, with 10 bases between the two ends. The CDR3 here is CASSSWSAEQYF. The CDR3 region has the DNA TGTGCCAGCAGTTCATGGTCAGCCGAGCAGTACTTC.

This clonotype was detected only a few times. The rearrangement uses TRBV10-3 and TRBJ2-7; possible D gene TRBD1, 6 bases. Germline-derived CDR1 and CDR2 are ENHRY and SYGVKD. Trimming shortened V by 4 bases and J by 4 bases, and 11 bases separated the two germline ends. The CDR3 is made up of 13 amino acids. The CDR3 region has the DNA TGTGCCATCAGTGGCGGACAGATTTACGAGCAGTACTTC. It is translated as CAISGGQIYEQYF.

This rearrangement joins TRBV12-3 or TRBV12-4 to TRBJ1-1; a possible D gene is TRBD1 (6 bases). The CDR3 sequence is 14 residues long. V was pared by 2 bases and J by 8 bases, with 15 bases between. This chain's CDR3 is CASSLTGNFAEAFF. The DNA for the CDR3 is TGTGCCAGCAGTTTAACAGGGAACTTCGCCGAAGCTTTCTTT.

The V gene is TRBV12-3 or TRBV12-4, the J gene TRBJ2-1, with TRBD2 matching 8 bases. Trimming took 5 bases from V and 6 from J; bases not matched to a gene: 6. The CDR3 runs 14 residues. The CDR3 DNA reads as TGTGCCAGCAGTCAACTAGCGGCTTCCAATGAGCAGTTCTTC. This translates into CASSQLAASNEQFF.

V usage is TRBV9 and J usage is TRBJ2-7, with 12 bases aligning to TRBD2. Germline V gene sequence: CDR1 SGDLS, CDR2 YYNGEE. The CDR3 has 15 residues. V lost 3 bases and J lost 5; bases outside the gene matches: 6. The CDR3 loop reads CASSARLAGVDEQYF. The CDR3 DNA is TGTGCCAGCAGCGCCAGACTAGCGGGAGTGGACGAGCAGTACTTC.

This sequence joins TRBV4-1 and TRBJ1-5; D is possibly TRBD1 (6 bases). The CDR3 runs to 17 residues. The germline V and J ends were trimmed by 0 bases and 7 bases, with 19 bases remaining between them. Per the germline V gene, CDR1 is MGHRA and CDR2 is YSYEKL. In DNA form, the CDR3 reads TGCGCCAGCAGCCAAGAGGTTTTCAGGGGAGGAGGACAGCCCCAGCATTTT. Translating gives CASSQEVFRGGGQPQHF.

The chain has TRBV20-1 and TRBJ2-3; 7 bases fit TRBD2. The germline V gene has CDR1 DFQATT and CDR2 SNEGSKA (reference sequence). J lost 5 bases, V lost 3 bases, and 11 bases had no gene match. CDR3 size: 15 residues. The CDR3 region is CSASTLAEGLDTQYF. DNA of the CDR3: TGCAGTGCTAGTACGCTAGCGGAGGGGTTAGATACGCAGTATTTT.

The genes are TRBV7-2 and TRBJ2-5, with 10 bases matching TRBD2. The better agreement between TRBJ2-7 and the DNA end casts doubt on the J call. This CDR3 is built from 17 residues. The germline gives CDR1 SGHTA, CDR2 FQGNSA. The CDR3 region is CASSSAGGLAGGYEQYF. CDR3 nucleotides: TGTGCCAGCAGCTCGGCGGGGGGTTTAGCGGGAGGTTACGAGCAGTACTTC.

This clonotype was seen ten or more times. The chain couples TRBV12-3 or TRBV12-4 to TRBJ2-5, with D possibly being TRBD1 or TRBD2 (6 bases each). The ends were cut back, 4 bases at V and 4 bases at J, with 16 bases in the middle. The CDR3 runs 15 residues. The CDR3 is CASSSPGGPGETQYF. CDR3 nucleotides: TGTGCCAGCAGTTCTCCCGGGGGCCCCGGAGAGACCCAGTACTTC.

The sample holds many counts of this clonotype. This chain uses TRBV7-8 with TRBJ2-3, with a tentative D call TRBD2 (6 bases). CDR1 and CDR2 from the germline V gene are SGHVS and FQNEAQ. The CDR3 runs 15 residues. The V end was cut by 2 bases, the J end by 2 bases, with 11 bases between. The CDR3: CASSLLAGLTDTQYF. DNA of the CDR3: TGTGCCAGCAGCTTACTCGCGGGACTCACAGATACGCAGTATTTT.

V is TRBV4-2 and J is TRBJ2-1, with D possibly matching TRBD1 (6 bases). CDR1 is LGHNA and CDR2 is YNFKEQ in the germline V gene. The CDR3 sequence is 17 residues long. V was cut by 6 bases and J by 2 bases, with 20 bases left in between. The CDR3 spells CASSQGQAVVAYNEQFF. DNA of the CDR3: TGTGCCAGCAGTCAGGGACAAGCAGTTGTTGCCTACAATGAGCAGTTCTTC.